The 17 T cell receptor beta chains given below trace back to one sample, sequenced in a study of CD8 T cells in Susac syndrome. The RNA, roughly 0.5 to 1 ug, was put through reverse transcription using random hexamers. TCRdb fed the immunoSEQ multiplex PCR reads into MiXCR, producing one record per CDR3 protein. The top ten clones hold 0.09% to 0.15% of a sample with 350,000 to 550,000 distinct CDR3 sequences, about 85% of them seen once. The sequenced sample consisted of CD8+ T cells from PBMCs. The origin of the receptors is a human donor with multiple sclerosis.

The chain combines TRBV5-4 with TRBJ2-7; 7 nucleotides match TRBD2. CDR3 length equals 12 residues. Germline CDR1 reads SGHNT; CDR2 reads YYREEE (reference sequence). The ends lost 6 bases at V and 7 bases at J; junction bases unmatched: 7. CDR3 loop: CASTLGAGEQYF. CDR3 DNA sequence: TGTGCCAGCACCCTTGGAGCGGGGGAGCAGTACTTC. The whole variable domain, remainder taken from reference TRBV5-4 and TRBJ2-7, is ETGVTQSPTHLIKTRGQQVTLRCSSQSGHNTVSWYQQALGQGPQFIFQYYREEENGRGNFPPRFSGLQFPNYSSELNVNALELDDSALYLCASTLGAGEQYFGPGTRLTVT.

This chain uses TRBV30 with TRBJ2-2; no clear D gene. The CDR3 length is 14 residues. The germline V and J ends were trimmed by 0 bases and 3 bases, with 8 bases remaining between them. The germline gives CDR1 GTSNPN, CDR2 SVGIG (reference sequence). CDR3 sequence reads: CAWSVASYTGELFF. The CDR3 DNA sequence: TGTGCCTGGAGTGTAGCGAGTTACACCGGGGAGCTGTTTTTT.

This clonotype has a single count. This chain connects TRBV12-3 or TRBV12-4 to TRBJ2-1; D might be TRBD2 (6 bases). V lost 6 bases and J lost 1, with 13 bases in between. CDR3 length: 15 residues. The CDR3 bases are TGTGCCAGCAGCACCCCGGGGACTTCCTACAATGAGCAGTTCTTC. This encodes CASSTPGTSYNEQFF.

The rearrangement uses TRBV4-1 and TRBJ2-1, with TRBD1 matching 8 bases. There are 15 residues in the CDR3. J gave up 0 bases and V 3 bases, and 1 base lay outside the gene matches. Looked up from germline, CDR1 is MGHRA and CDR2 is YSYEKL. The CDR3 DNA follows: TGCGCCAGCAGCCAGGACAGGGACTCCTACAATGAGCAGTTCTTC. Translated: CASSQDRDSYNEQFF.

The chain is built from TRBV6-1 and TRBJ2-3, with 8 bases lining up with TRBD1. Germline CDR1 is MNHNS and CDR2 is SASEGT. The CDR3 sequence is 17 residues long. The V and J ends lost 5 bases and 5 bases, in that order; junction bases with no gene match: 15. CDR3 loop: CASSTDREQGLQDTQYF. The CDR3 region has the DNA TGTGCCAGCAGTACGGACAGGGAACAAGGCTTACAAGATACGCAGTATTTT.

The V gene is TRBV29-1, the J gene TRBJ2-1, with D perhaps being TRBD1 or TRBD2 (5 bases each). The ends were cut back, 5 bases at V and 8 bases at J, with 19 bases in the middle. CDR1 is SQVTM and CDR2 is ANQGSEA in the germline V gene. The CDR3 runs to 14 residues. The CDR3 region is CSVFPRASSDEQFF. In nucleotides, the CDR3 is TGCAGCGTTTTCCCCAGGGCTAGCTCCGATGAGCAGTTCTTC.

This chain joins TRBV6-1 and TRBJ2-6; D is ambiguous. From germline, CDR1 is MNHNS and CDR2 SASEGT. The V end lost 4 bases, the J end lost 3 bases, and 13 bases lay between the germline ends. The CDR3 runs to 16 residues. In DNA, the CDR3 is TGTGCCAGCAGTGTTGAATGGTCGGGTGGGGCCAACGTCCTGACTTTC. Translated, it gives CASSVEWSGGANVLTF.

The J gene is TRBJ1-5, the V gene TRBV27, with unresolved D. Trimming took 6 bases from V and 0 from J, leaving 12 bases between them. CDR1 is MNHEY and CDR2 is SMNVEV in the germline V gene (reference sequence). The CDR3 loop spans 15 amino acids. CDR3 nucleotide sequence: TGTGCCAGCAGCCCTTCCCGATATAGCAATCAGCCCCAGCATTTT. Translated: CASSPSRYSNQPQHF.

V usage is TRBV30 and J usage is TRBJ2-7; 11 positions agree with TRBD1. The germline gives CDR1 GTSNPN, CDR2 SVGIG (reference sequence). The J segment lost 3 bases and the V segment lost 2 bases, leaving 3 bases of the junction unmatched. This CDR3 is 14 amino acids long. The chain's CDR3 is CAWSIGTGGYEQYF. In nucleotides, the CDR3 is TGTGCCTGGAGTATCGGGACAGGGGGCTACGAGCAGTACTTC.

The CDR3 DNA sequence: TGTGCCAGCAGTCCCCCCCTGGGTGTCACGGGCTACACCTTC. Protein sequence: CASSPPLGVTGYTF. The chain has TRBV6-2 or TRBV6-3 and TRBJ1-2; D uncertain. The CDR3 has 14 residues. Germline values: CDR1 MNHEY, CDR2 SVGEGT. With 5 bases removed from V and 8 bases from J, the gap between germline ends came to 18 bases.

The CDR3 region is CATGWPEAFF. CDR3 bases: TGTGCCACCGGGTGGCCCGAAGCTTTCTTT. The chain is built from TRBV15 and TRBJ1-1; D call uncertain. The germline V gene encodes CDR1 LNHNV and CDR2 YYDKDF (reference sequence). V dropped 8 bases and J dropped 8 bases, with 9 bases sitting between them. The CDR3 loop spans 10 amino acids.

The V and J genes are TRBV12-3 or TRBV12-4 and TRBJ1-1; no clear D. The V and J ends lost 6 bases and 0 bases respectively, with 8 bases between them. There are 13 residues in the CDR3. CDR3 nucleotide sequence: TGTGCCAGCAGCCCTCCCATGAACACTGAAGCTTTCTTT. Its translation: CASSPPMNTEAFF.

This sequence joins TRBV7-2 and TRBJ2-2; 7 nucleotides match TRBD1. CDR3 length: 15 residues. The trim removed 5 bases at V and 4 bases at J, leaving 7 bases unmatched. Germline V gene sequence: CDR1 SGHTA, CDR2 FQGNSA. Here the CDR3 DNA reads TGTGCCAGCAGCAGCACAGGGGCGCCCACCGGGGAGCTGTTTTTT. The encoded protein is CASSSTGAPTGELFF.

This rearrangement joins TRBV27 to TRBJ2-1; 11 nucleotides agree with TRBD1. This CDR3 spans 11 amino acids. Trimming took 6 bases from V and 14 from J; bases not matched to a gene: 3. From germline, CDR1 is MNHEY and CDR2 SMNVEV (reference sequence). For the CDR3, the DNA is TGTGCCAGCAGCTGGACAGGGGGCGAGTTCTTC. It is translated as CASSWTGGEFF.

The CDR3 nucleotides are TGTGCCAGCAGCGTGCTGGCCGAGACGACTGAAGCTTTCTTT. Amino acid sequence: CASSVLAETTEAFF. V and J are TRBV3-1 and TRBJ1-1; D gene ambiguous. The germline V gene encodes CDR1 LGHDT and CDR2 YNNKEL (reference sequence). Trimming pared 5 bases from V and 5 bases from J, leaving 15 bases between. This CDR3 spans 14 amino acids.

The J gene is TRBJ2-1, the V gene TRBV27; D not certain. V was shortened by 3 bases and J by 5 bases, with 8 bases between the two germline ends. CDR3 length: 13 residues. Germline V gene sequence: CDR1 MNHEY, CDR2 SMNVEV (reference sequence). Here the CDR3 reads CASSFWPNNEQFF. CDR3 nucleotides: TGTGCCAGCAGTTTTTGGCCTAACAATGAGCAGTTCTTC.

The gene calls are TRBV11-2 and TRBJ1-5; D not certain. CDR1 is SGHAT and CDR2 is FQNNGV in the germline V gene. The CDR3 extends over 13 amino acids. Trimming left V 1 base short and J 6 bases short, with 7 bases between. The CDR3 nucleotides read TGTGCCAGCAGCTTAGTCGGCGGTCAGCCCCAGCATTTT. The encoded protein is CASSLVGGQPQHF.